The 24 T cell receptor beta chains below all came from one sample that was sequenced in a study of metastatic and nonmetastatic thyroid tumors. With MiXCR, TCRdb called clones anew from the PCR reads. This table holds 30,000 to 35,000 clones, roughly 22% found once. Prior to thyroid surgery, none of the patients had received any treatment. Input material: tumor tissue. The receptors shown here come from a male donor with papillary thyroid cancer or a benign thyroid nodule (not recorded which). Some clones in this sample may be carry-over from other donors' samples.

The sample holds many counts of this clone. This sample also contains other DNA sequences that code for the same CDR3. The chain carries TRBV5-1 and TRBJ1-1; possible D gene TRBD1, 6 bases. CDR3 length equals 16 residues. Trimming took off 2 bases at V and 1 base at J, with 15 bases between the two ends. The germline V gene encodes CDR1 SGHRS and CDR2 YFSETQ. The CDR3 loop is CASSFSQGFGNTEAFF. The DNA of the CDR3 is TGCGCCAGCAGCTTCTCGCAGGGGTTTGGGAACACTGAAGCTTTCTTT.

There are a few counts of this clone. The chain combines TRBV6-2 or TRBV6-3 with TRBJ2-3; 10 bases fit TRBD2. CDR1 and CDR2 (germline): MNHEY, SVGEGT. Unmatched junction bases numbered 2, after V lost 7 bases and J lost 1 base. This CDR3 has 14 amino acids. In nucleotides, the CDR3 is TGTGCCAGCACCCTAGCGGGGGGCACAGATACGCAGTATTTT. Translation gives CASTLAGGTDTQYF.

There are many counts of this clone. The V gene is TRBV12-3 or TRBV12-4, the J gene TRBJ2-2; no clear D gene. The CDR3 loop spans 14 amino acids. The germline V and J ends were trimmed by 3 bases and 2 bases, with 7 bases remaining between them. The CDR3 bases are TGTGCCAGCAGTTTCCAGAGAAACACCGGGGAGCTGTTTTTT. It codes for CASSFQRNTGELFF.

This clone was seen ten or more times. A much larger clone lies one base from this, so it may be a read error. The sample contains more than one DNA sequence encoding this CDR3. V and J are TRBV20-1 and TRBJ2-1, with no clear D. Germline lookup yields CDR1 DFQATT and CDR2 SNEGSKA (reference sequence). There are 14 residues in the CDR3. CDR3 region: CSARSPDSYNEQFF. CDR3 DNA sequence: TGCAGTGCTAGATCCCCAGACTCGTACAATGAACAGTTCTTC.

The chain links TRBV6-2 or TRBV6-3 to TRBJ2-3, with D possibly being TRBD1 (5 bases). In germline, CDR1 is MNHEY, CDR2 SVGEGT. CDR3 length: 12 amino acids. With 4 bases removed from V and 12 bases from J, the gap between germline ends came to 14 bases. CDR3: CASSSELGRQYF. As DNA, the CDR3 is TGTGCCAGCAGTTCCGAATTGGGGCGCCAGTATTTT.

This clone was found a few times. This may arise from a read error, as a much more abundant clone is one base away. The V gene is TRBV29-1, the J gene TRBJ1-2; D is possibly TRBD1 (5 bases). The CDR3 totals 13 residues. CDR1 is SQVTM, CDR2 ANQGSEA, per germline. The DNA for the CDR3 is TGCAGTGATAGGGAGGGGAGTAACTATGGCTACACCTTC. Its translation is CSDREGSNYGYTF.

Of note for this clone: This sample also contains other DNA sequences that code for the same CDR3. This chain connects TRBV19 to TRBJ2-3; 10 bases agree with TRBD2. Germline V gene sequence: CDR1 LNHDA, CDR2 SQIVND (reference sequence). V shed 2 bases, J shed 1 base, and the junction held 0 bases outside the gene matches. This CDR3 is built from 15 residues. CDR3 protein: CASSILAGGTDTQYF. The CDR3 DNA reads as TGTGCCAGTAGTATACTAGCGGGGGGCACAGATACGCAGTATTTT.

The CDR3 nucleotides are TGTGCCAGCAGCTCGACGGGATCGTCTGGGGCCAACGTCCTGACTTTC. Encoded protein: CASSSTGSSGANVLTF. The chain joins TRBV7-4 to TRBJ2-6, with D perhaps matching TRBD2 (5 bases). Per germline, CDR1 SGHVT and CDR2 SQSDAQ. CDR3 length equals 16 residues. The ends were cut back, 4 bases at V and 1 base at J, with 11 bases in the middle. Variable domain in full (rest from reference TRBV7-4 and TRBJ2-6): GAGVSQSPRYKVAKRGRDVALRCDSISGHVTLYWYRQTLGQGSEVLTYSQSDAQRDKSGRPSGRFSAERPERSVSTLKIQRTEQGDSAVYLCASSSTGSSGANVLTFGAGSRLTVL.

This clone was seen ten or more times. This chain uses TRBV7-9 with TRBJ2-5, with D possibly being TRBD2 (6 bases). Trimming took 1 base from V and 2 from J, leaving 11 bases between them. Per the germline V gene, CDR1 is SEHNR and CDR2 is FQNEAQ (reference sequence). The CDR3 extends over 15 amino acids. CDR3 loop: CASSLGSGPQETQYF. CDR3 nucleotide sequence: TGTGCCAGCAGCTTAGGGAGCGGGCCTCAAGAGACCCAGTACTTC.

This clone is judged medium-sized. The chain recombines TRBV6-1 with TRBJ2-7, with 13 bases aligning to TRBD2. The germline V gene encodes CDR1 MNHNS and CDR2 SASEGT. The CDR3 is 15 residues long. Trimming took 7 bases from V and 5 from J; bases not matched to a gene: 8. The CDR3: CASTLGLAGDNEQYF. CDR3 nucleotides: TGTGCCAGCACCTTAGGACTAGCGGGAGATAACGAGCAGTACTTC.

By sample fraction, this clone is medium-sized (0.01 to 0.1%). J is TRBJ2-1 and V is TRBV2; D is undetermined. Germline V gives CDR1 SNHLY, CDR2 FYNNEI. This CDR3 spans 14 amino acids. V shed 7 bases and J shed 5 bases, with 15 bases lying between them. The DNA of the CDR3 is TGTGCCAGCAACCCAACGGATTTGAACAATGAGCAGTTCTTC. This sequence encodes CASNPTDLNNEQFF.

This clone was seen many times. This sample also contains other DNA sequences that code for the same CDR3. This chain links TRBV15 with TRBJ2-2; D call uncertain. The germline CDR1 and CDR2 sequences are LNHNV and YYDKDF (reference sequence). CDR3 length: 15 residues. Trimming stripped 0 bases from V and 3 bases from J, with 8 bases between. CDR3 loop: CATSRETDYTGELFF. The CDR3 DNA is TGTGCCACCAGCAGAGAAACGGATTACACCGGGGAGCTGTTTTTT.

The rearrangement joins TRBV3-1 to TRBJ1-1; possibly TRBD1 for D (5 bases). CDR3 length: 15 amino acids. CDR1 and CDR2 from the germline V gene are LGHDT and YNNKEL (reference sequence). Trimming pared 4 bases from V and 5 bases from J, leaving 17 bases between. The CDR3 sequence is CASSRPGRGTTEAFF. The CDR3 coding sequence is TGTGCCAGCAGCCGCCCAGGGAGGGGCACGACTGAAGCTTTCTTT.

The CDR3 is CASSYLGSLAGGYEQYF. The CDR3 DNA follows: TGTGCCAGCAGTTACTTGGGGAGCCTAGCGGGAGGCTACGAGCAGTACTTC. The rearrangement links TRBV6-6 to TRBJ2-7, with 11 bases matching TRBD2. V lost 1 base, J lost 3 bases, and 8 bases stayed unmatched. CDR3 length: 17 amino acids. Germline V lookup: CDR1 MNHNY, CDR2 SVGAGI (reference sequence).

This clone showed up many times. The J gene is TRBJ1-2, the V gene TRBV6-1; D is possibly TRBD1 (6 bases). Germline CDR1 MNHNS, CDR2 SASEGT. V lost 7 bases and J lost 7, with 19 bases in between. There are 14 residues in the CDR3. The CDR3 bases are TGTGCCAGCAAAAAGGGGGGAGGGGTTGTTGGCTACACCTTC. Residues: CASKKGGGVVGYTF.

Worth noting for this clone: Distinct nucleotide sequences in the sample also encode this CDR3. The rearrangement links TRBV2 to TRBJ2-7, with TRBD2 as a possible D gene (6 bases). V lost 8 bases and J 7 bases, leaving 18 bases between the germline ends. CDR3 size: 13 residues. Germline CDR1 SNHLY, CDR2 FYNNEI. CDR3 protein: CASVQREVGEQYF. The CDR3 nucleotides read TGTGCCAGCGTCCAGAGGGAGGTCGGAGAGCAGTACTTC.

There are many counts of this clone. This chain links TRBV12-3 or TRBV12-4 with TRBJ2-6, with a tentative D call TRBD1 (5 bases). The CDR3 consists of 15 residues. V was cut by 6 bases and J by 2 bases, with 11 bases left in between. The chain's CDR3 is CASRAQGAGANVLTF. The CDR3 nucleotides read TGTGCCAGCAGAGCGCAGGGTGCTGGGGCCAACGTCCTGACTTTC.

This rearrangement joins TRBV11-2 to TRBJ2-7; 8 bases are a match to TRBD1. V was clipped by 4 bases and J by 6 bases; unmatched bases: 8. CDR3 size: 14 residues. CDR1 is SGHAT, CDR2 FQNNGV, per germline. In DNA form, the CDR3 reads TGTGCCAGCAGCTCTGGGGGACAGGAGTCCGAGCAGTACTTC. This gives the protein CASSSGGQESEQYF.

This clone has a count of ten or more. The V call is TRBV4-3, the J call TRBJ2-3; a possible D gene is TRBD2 (6 bases). There are 16 residues in the CDR3. The germline V gene has CDR1 LGHNA and CDR2 YSLEER. With 1 base removed from V and 5 bases from J, the gap between germline ends came to 16 bases. CDR3 sequence reads: CASSQVGVSGLDTQYF. The CDR3 DNA is TGCGCCAGCAGCCAAGTCGGGGTTAGCGGACTAGATACGCAGTATTTT.

This clone was seen repeatedly, ten times or more. V gene TRBV4-2 combines with J gene TRBJ2-1; 14 bases line up with TRBD2. There are 16 residues in the CDR3. Germline lookup yields CDR1 LGHNA and CDR2 YNFKEQ. V lost 3 bases, J lost 5 bases, and 3 bases stayed unmatched. This CDR3 reads CASSHGLAGGNNEQFF. The DNA of the CDR3 is TGTGCCAGCAGCCACGGACTAGCGGGAGGTAACAATGAGCAGTTCTTC.

Points on this clone: One end of the junction fails to match germline, which may point to a read error. The V call is TRBV11-2, the J call TRBJ2-3, with 7 bases matching TRBD2. This CDR3 spans 16 amino acids. CDR1 is SGHAT, CDR2 FQNNGV, per germline. The CDR3 spells CASSSRSGARGDKQYF. CDR3 in DNA: TGTGCCAGCAGCTCGAGAAGCGGGGCCCGGGGGGATAAGCAGTATTTT. Combining the CDR3 with reference TRBV11-2 and TRBJ2-3 gives the whole variable domain EAGVAQSPRYKIIEKRQSVAFWCNPISGHATLYWYQQILGQGPKLLIQFQNNGVVDDSQLPKDRFSAERLKGVDSTLKIQPAKLEDSAVYLCASSSRSGARGDKQYFGPGTRLTVL.

The V and J genes are TRBV6-1 and TRBJ2-3, with 7 bases lining up with TRBD2. The germline V gene encodes CDR1 MNHNS and CDR2 SASEGT. The CDR3 extends over 14 amino acids. With V trimmed by 10 bases and J by 5 bases, 12 bases remained unmatched. The CDR3: CANRPSSGEDTQYF. The DNA for the CDR3 is TGTGCCAACAGGCCGAGCAGCGGGGAAGATACGCAGTATTTT.

The gene calls are TRBV3-1 and TRBJ2-7; D may correspond to TRBD1 or TRBD2 (6 bases each). This CDR3 has 14 residues. V lost 2 bases and J 6 bases, leaving 14 bases between the germline ends. Per germline, CDR1 LGHDT and CDR2 YNNKEL (reference sequence). Here the CDR3 DNA reads TGTGCCAGCAGCCAATGGGGGGCGAATGGCGAGCAGTACTTC. Encoded protein: CASSQWGANGEQYF.

This clone was seen at least ten times. The rearrangement links TRBV28 to TRBJ2-1; 7 bases fit TRBD2. V lost 7 bases and J lost 9; bases outside the gene matches: 6. The CDR3 length is 12 residues. Germline values: CDR1 MDHEN, CDR2 SYDVKM. This CDR3 is CASTSTGGEQFF. CDR3 nucleotides: TGTGCCAGCACTTCTACGGGGGGTGAGCAGTTCTTC.